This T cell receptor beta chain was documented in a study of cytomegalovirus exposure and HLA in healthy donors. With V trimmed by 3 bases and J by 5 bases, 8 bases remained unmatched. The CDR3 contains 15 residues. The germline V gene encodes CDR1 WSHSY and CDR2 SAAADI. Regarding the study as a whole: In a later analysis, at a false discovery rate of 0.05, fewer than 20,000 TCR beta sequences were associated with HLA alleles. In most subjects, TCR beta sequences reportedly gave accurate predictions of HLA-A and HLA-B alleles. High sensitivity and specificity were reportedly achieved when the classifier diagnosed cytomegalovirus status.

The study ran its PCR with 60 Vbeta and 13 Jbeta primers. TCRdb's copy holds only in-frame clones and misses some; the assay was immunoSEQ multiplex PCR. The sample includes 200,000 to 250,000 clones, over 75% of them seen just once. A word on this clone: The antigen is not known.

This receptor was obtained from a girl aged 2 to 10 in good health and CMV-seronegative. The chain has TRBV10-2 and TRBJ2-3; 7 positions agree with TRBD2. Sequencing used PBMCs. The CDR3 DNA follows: TGCGCCAGCAGTGACGGGACTACAGCAGGAGATACGCAGTATTTT. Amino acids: CASSDGTTAGDTQYF.